This TCR beta chain was captured by sequencing in a study of cytomegalovirus exposure and HLA in healthy donors. About the study: Inside one of the first data releases sat tens of millions of unique TCRs taken from HLA-typed donors. The study's findings and limits: Information on immune exposure was restricted to one variable (CMV serostatus). HLA allele associations emerged for some 16,000 TCR beta sequences in a later analysis, at 0.05 false discovery rate.

CDR3 length: 16 amino acids. With 3 bases removed from V and 1 base from J, the gap between germline ends came to 13 bases. Germline V CDR1 and CDR2: SEHNR, FQNEAQ (reference sequence). All the people who gave samples were healthy bone marrow donors. It was with 60 Vbeta and 13 Jbeta primers that the PCR ran. This table comes from immunoSEQ multiplex PCR, and its TCRdb copy is limited to in-frame clones, with some not included. The data contain approximately 130,000 clones, approximately 80% of them singletons. With respect to this clone: The target antigen is unknown.

V is TRBV7-9 and J is TRBJ2-1; a possible D gene is TRBD2 (6 bases). The sequencing input was PBMCs. This TCR was recovered from a man aged 45-65 years in good health and CMV-seronegative. The CDR3 DNA follows: TGTGCCAGCAGCTTTACGGGAGCCATATCCTACAATGAGCAGTTCTTC. Translating it yields CASSFTGAISYNEQFF.